These 8 T cell receptor beta chains share one sample of origin, sequenced in a study of blood T cell repertoires in COVID-19. Profiling relied on immunoSEQ multiplex PCR, and the TCRdb table lists in-frame clones only, not all of them. This table has 250,000 or so clones, roughly 82% appearing once. Sequenced: peripheral blood. The receptors derive from a man aged 40-50 years who had recovered from COVID-19.

The chain uses TRBV18 and TRBJ2-7, with TRBD1 matching 12 bases. The CDR3 covers 16 residues. V was pared by 2 bases and J by 5 bases, with 7 bases of the junction left unmatched. Germline V gene lookup returns CDR1 KGHSH and CDR2 LQKENI. In DNA form, the CDR3 reads TGTGCCAGCTCACCAGGGACAGGGGGCTTCGGGGACGAGCAGTACTTC. The encoded protein is CASSPGTGGFGDEQYF.

The CDR3 DNA reads TGTGCCAGTAGAACAACAGGGATGAACACTGAAGCTTTCTTT. Translation: CASRTTGMNTEAFF. The chain has TRBV19 and TRBJ1-1; D might be TRBD1 (6 bases). V was cut by 6 bases and J by 0 bases, with 11 bases left in between. The CDR3 length is 14 residues. CDR1 and CDR2 (germline): LNHDA, SQIVND (reference sequence).

The chain is built from TRBV9 and TRBJ2-5; possibly TRBD2 for D (5 bases). CDR3 length: 13 residues. Germline-derived CDR1 and CDR2 are SGDLS and YYNGEE. Trimming shortened V by 2 bases and J by 2 bases, and 7 bases separated the two germline ends. The DNA of the CDR3 is TGTGCCAGCAGCGTCCGGGGACAAGAGACCCAGTACTTC. As protein: CASSVRGQETQYF.

The genes are TRBV29-1 and TRBJ2-5, with a possible D match to TRBD2 (6 bases). The CDR3 consists of 14 residues. Germline V gene data show CDR1 as SQVTM and CDR2 as ANQGSEA. V lost 7 bases to trimming and J lost 3 bases, with 18 bases between them. CDR3 sequence: CSAHPMVAEETQYF. The CDR3, as DNA: TGCAGCGCCCACCCAATGGTAGCGGAAGAGACCCAGTACTTC.

This chain joins TRBV5-5 and TRBJ2-1; 13 nucleotides match TRBD2. The CDR3 is 14 residues long. CDR1 and CDR2 from the germline V gene are SGHKS and YYEKEE (reference sequence). After removal of 5 bases from V and 7 bases from J, the junction contained 3 bases not matched to a gene. The CDR3 nucleotides read TGTGCCAGCAGGACTAGCGGGGGGCTTAATGAGCAGTTCTTC. It yields the protein CASRTSGGLNEQFF.

This clone has only a few counts. The chain employs TRBV6-6 and TRBJ2-7; D is uncertain. Germline values: CDR1 MNHNY, CDR2 SVGAGI (reference sequence). The CDR3 has 14 amino acids. Between the trimmed V and J ends, which lost 0 bases and 1 base, there was a span of 7 bases. CDR3 DNA: TGTGCCAGCAGTTACTCTTACGGGTCCTACGAGCAGTACTTC. Translation gives CASSYSYGSYEQYF.

The gene calls are TRBV29-1 and TRBJ1-5, with D possibly TRBD1 on 6 matching bases. V was clipped by 6 bases and J by 14 bases, with 17 bases between them. Germline loops: CDR1 SQVTM, CDR2 ANQGSEA. CDR3 length: 11 amino acids. The DNA for the CDR3 is TGCAGCGTGGGCTTGGAGGACAGCGAGCATTTT. It codes for CSVGLEDSEHF. Using reference TRBV29-1 and TRBJ1-5 for the parts outside the CDR3, the full variable domain is SAVISQKPSRDICQRGTSLTIQCQVDSQVTMMFWYRQQPGQSLTLIATANQGSEATYESGFVIDKFPISRPNLTFSTLTVSNMSPEDSSIYLCSVGLEDSEHFGDGTRLSIL.

In DNA form, the CDR3 reads TGTGCCTGGAGTGCCGACAGGGCGAGCGATGGCTACACCTTC. Residues: CAWSADRASDGYTF. This rearrangement joins TRBV30 to TRBJ1-2; TRBD1 matches at 7 bases. Germline V lookup: CDR1 GTSNPN, CDR2 SVGIG (reference sequence). Unmatched junction bases numbered 8, after V lost 1 base and J lost 6 bases. The CDR3 length is 14 residues.